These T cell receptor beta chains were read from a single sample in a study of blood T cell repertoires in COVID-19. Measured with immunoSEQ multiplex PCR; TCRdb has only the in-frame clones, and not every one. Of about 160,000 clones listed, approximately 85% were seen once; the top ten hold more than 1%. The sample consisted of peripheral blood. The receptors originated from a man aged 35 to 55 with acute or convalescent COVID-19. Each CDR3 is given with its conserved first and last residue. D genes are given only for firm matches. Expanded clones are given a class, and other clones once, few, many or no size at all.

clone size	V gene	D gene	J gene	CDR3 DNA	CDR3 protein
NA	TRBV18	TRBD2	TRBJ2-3	TGTGCCAGCTCACCACAGCGCGGGGGGAGCACAGATACGCAGTATTTT	CASSPQRGGSTDTQYF
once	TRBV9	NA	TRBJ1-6	TGTGCCAGCAGCTCCGGGGGAGGGGAATCACCCCTCCACTTT	CASSSGGGESPLHF
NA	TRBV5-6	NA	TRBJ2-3	TGTGCCAGCAGCTTGCTACAGGGTCGGGATACGCAGTATTTT	CASSLLQGRDTQYF
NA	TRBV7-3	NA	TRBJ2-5	TGTGCCAGCTCCCCCCGGGTAGTGGAGACCCAGTACTTC	CASSPRVVETQYF
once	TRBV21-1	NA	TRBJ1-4	TGTGCCAGCAGCAAACAAGGCCGAGGGATAGGTGAAAAACTGTTTTTT	CASSKQGRGIGEKLFF
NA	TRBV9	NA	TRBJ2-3	TGTGCCAGCAGCGTAGCTGGAGGGCAGGGCACAGATACGCAGTATTTT	CASSVAGGQGTDTQYF
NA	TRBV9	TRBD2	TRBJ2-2	TGTGCCAGCAGCGTAGTAGCGGGGGGGCCTGGCACCGGGGAGCTGTTTTTT	CASSVVAGGPGTGELFF
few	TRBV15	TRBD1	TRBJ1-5	TGTGCCACCAGCAGCGGGACAGGGGGCACTCAGCCCCAGCATTTT	CATSSGTGGTQPQHF
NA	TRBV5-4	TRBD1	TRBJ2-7	TGTGCCAGCAGCCTGACAGGGTACGAGCAGTACTTC	CASSLTGYEQYF
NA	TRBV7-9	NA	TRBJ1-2	TGTGCCAGCACCCACCTTGGGGGCCAGTATGGCTACACCTTC	CASTHLGGQYGYTF
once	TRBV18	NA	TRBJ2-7	TGTGCCAGCTCCCGGGACACCTTCTACGAGCAGTACTTC	CASSRDTFYEQYF
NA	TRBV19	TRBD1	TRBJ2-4	TGTGCCAGTAGTATAGGACGGGACAGGGTTAACATTCAGTACTTC	CASSIGRDRVNIQYF
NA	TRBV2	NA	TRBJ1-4	TGTGCCAGCTACGGACAGACGGGGGGAGGTGAAAAACTGTTTTTT	CASYGQTGGGEKLFF
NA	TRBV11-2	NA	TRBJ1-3	TGTGCCAGCAGTCATTCGGGAAACTCTGGAAACACCATATATTTT	CASSHSGNSGNTIYF
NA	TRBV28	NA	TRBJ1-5	TGTGCCAGCACCGTAGGGGTGAAGAACAATCAGCCCCAGCATTTT	CASTVGVKNNQPQHF
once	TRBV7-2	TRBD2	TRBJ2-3	TGTGCCAGCAGCCCTAGCGGGGGCCGTGGAGATACGCAGTATTTT	CASSPSGGRGDTQYF
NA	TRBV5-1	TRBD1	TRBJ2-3	TGCGCCAGCAGCTTTTTTTTACAGGGGGTCTTGAGCACAGATACGCAGTATTTT	CASSFFLQGVLSTDTQYF
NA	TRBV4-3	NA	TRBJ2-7	TGCGCCAGCAGCCAAGATAGGGGTTACGAGCAGTACTTC	CASSQDRGYEQYF
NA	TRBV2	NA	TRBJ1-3	TGTGCCAGCGCTCGGATCGGGAACACCATATATTTT	CASARIGNTIYF
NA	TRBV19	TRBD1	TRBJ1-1	TGTGCCAGTAGTCAAACAGGGGGCCGGTCGGACACTGAAGCTTTCTTT	CASSQTGGRSDTEAFF
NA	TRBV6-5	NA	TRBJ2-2	TGTGCCAGCAGCTTAGACAGGTTCATCACCGGGGAGCTGTTTTTT	CASSLDRFITGELFF
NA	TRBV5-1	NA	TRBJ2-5	TGCGCCAGCAGCTTTAATCAAGAGACCCAGTACTTC	CASSFNQETQYF
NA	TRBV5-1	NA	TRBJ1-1	TGCGCCAGCAGCTTGGCAGGGGAGAACACTGAAGCTTTCTTT	CASSLAGENTEAFF
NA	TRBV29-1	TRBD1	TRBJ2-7	TGCAGCGTCGGGACCATACAGGGGGGCGAGCAGTACTTC	CSVGTIQGGEQYF
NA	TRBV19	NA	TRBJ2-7	TGTGCCAGTAGTACCGAACAGGCCGCGGGACGCGAGCAGTACTTC	CASSTEQAAGREQYF
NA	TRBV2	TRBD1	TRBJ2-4	TGTGCCAGCAGTGAGATACAGGGGTTAGCCAAAAACATTCAGTACTTC	CASSEIQGLAKNIQYF
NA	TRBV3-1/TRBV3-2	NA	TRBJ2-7	TGTGCCAGCAGCCAAAGGGAGGCGGGCGAGCAGTACTTC	CASSQREAGEQYF
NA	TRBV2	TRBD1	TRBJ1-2	TGTGCCAGCTCCGGACAGGGGGGCCACTATGGCTACACCTTC	CASSGQGGHYGYTF
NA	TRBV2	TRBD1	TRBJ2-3	TGTGCGTGGCGGACAGGGGCGCGCGGCACAGATACGCAGTATTTT	CAWRTGARGTDTQYF
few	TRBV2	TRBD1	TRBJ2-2	TGTGCCAGCAACACCGGGACAGGGGGCTCCGGGGAGCTGTTTTTT	CASNTGTGGSGELFF
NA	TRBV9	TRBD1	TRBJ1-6	TGTGCCAGCAGTCGTGTAGGAGACAGGGGGGGTTATCTCCACTTT	CASSRVGDRGGYLHF
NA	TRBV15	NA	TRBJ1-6	TGTGCCACCAGCAGAGATTATTACCTGAGGGGTGGGGGCAATAATTCACCCCTCCACTTT	CATSRDYYLRGGGNNSPLHF
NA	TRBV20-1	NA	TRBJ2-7	TGCAGTGCCCGCCTGAGCTACGAGCAGTACTTC	CSARLSYEQYF
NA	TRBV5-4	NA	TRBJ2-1	TGTGCCAGCAGCTCGGGGGAGCCACACAATGAGCAGTTCTTC	CASSSGEPHNEQFF
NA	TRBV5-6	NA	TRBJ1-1	TGTGCCAGCAGCTCTTACAGTGAAGCTTTCTTT	CASSSYSEAFF
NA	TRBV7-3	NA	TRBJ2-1	TGTGCCAGCAGCCCCCTGGGAGGGGGAAGGTCGAATGAGCAGTTCTTC	CASSPLGGGRSNEQFF
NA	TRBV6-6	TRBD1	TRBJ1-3	TGTGCCAGCAGTCGCGGGGCCAATCCAGGGACAGATACTGGAAACACCATATATTTT	CASSRGANPGTDTGNTIYF
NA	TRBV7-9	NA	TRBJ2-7	TGTGCCAGCAGCTTAGGTCTTCACGGTAGATACGAGCAGTACTTC	CASSLGLHGRYEQYF
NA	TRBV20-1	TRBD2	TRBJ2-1	TGCAGTGCTAGTCGGGAGCGGGGGTACAATGAGCAGTTCTTC	CSASRERGYNEQFF
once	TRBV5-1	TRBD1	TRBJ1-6	TGCGCCAGCAGCTTGACTGGACAGGAAAATTCACCCCTCCACTTT	CASSLTGQENSPLHF
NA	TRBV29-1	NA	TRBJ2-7	TGCAGCGTTGCCCCGGTTTTAGTAACCGAGCAGTACTTC	CSVAPVLVTEQYF
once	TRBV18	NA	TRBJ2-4	TGTGCCAGCTCACCAGGGTCCGGGGACATTCAGTACTTC	CASSPGSGDIQYF
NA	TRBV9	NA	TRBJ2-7	TGTGCCAGCAGCCCCTCAACAGATGCCTACGAGCAGTACTTC	CASSPSTDAYEQYF
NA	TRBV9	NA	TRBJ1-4	TGTGCCAGCAGTGCGGGGGCCCTTAATGAAAAACTGTTTTTT	CASSAGALNEKLFF